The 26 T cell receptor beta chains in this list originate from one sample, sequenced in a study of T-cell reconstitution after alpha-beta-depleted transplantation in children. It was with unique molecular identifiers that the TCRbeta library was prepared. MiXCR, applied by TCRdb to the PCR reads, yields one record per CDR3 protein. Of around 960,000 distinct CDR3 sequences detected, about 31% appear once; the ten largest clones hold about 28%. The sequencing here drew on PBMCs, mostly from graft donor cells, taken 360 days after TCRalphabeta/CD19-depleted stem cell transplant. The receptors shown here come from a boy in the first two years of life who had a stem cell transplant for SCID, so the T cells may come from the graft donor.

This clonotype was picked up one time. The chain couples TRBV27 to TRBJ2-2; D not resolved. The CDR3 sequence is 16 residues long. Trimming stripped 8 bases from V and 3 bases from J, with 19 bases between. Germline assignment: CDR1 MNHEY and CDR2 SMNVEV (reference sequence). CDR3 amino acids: CASLFRVPRDTGELFF. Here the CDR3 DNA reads TGTGCCAGCCTCTTCCGGGTCCCTAGGGACACCGGGGAGCTGTTTTTT.

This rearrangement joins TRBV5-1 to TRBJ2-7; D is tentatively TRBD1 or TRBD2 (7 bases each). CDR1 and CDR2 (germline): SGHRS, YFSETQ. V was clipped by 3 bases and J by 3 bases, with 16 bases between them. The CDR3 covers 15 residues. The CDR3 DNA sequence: TGCGCCAGCAGCTCAGGGGGGGCTGACATCTACGAGCAGTACTTC. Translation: CASSSGGADIYEQYF.

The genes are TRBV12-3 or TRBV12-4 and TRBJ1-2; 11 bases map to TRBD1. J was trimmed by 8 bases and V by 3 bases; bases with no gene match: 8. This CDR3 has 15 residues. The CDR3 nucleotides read TGTGCCAGCAGTTTCGGACAGGGGGCGCAGGGAGGCTACACCTTC. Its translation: CASSFGQGAQGGYTF.

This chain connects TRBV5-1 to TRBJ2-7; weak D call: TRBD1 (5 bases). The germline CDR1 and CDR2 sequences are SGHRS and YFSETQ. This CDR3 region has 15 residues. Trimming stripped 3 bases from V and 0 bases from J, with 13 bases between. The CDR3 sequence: CASSSLGAPSYEQYF. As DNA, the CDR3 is TGCGCCAGCAGCTCCCTAGGGGCCCCCTCCTACGAGCAGTACTTC.

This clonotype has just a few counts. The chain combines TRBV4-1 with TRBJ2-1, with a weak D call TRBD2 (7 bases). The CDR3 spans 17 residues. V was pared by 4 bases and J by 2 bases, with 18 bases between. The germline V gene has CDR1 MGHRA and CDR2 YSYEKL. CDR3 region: CASSRTAGALTYNEQFF. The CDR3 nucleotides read TGCGCCAGCAGCCGTACTGCGGGGGCCCTTACCTACAATGAGCAGTTCTTC.

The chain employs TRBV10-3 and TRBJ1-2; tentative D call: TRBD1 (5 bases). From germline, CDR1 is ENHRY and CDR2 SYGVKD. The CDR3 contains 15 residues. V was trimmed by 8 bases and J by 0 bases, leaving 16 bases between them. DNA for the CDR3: TGTGCCATCGTAGAACCGACAGTTCCTAACTATGGCTACACCTTC. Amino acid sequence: CAIVEPTVPNYGYTF.

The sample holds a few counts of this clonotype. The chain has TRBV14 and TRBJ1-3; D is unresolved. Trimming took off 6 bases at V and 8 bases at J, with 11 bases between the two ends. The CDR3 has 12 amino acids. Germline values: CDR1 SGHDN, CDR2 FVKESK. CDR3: CASSADVDTIYF. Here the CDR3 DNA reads TGTGCCAGCAGTGCGGACGTAGACACCATATATTTT. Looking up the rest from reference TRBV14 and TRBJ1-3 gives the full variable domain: EAGVTQFPSHSVIEKGQTVTLRCDPISGHDNLYWYRRVMGKEIKFLLHFVKESKQDESGMPNNRFLAERTGGTYSTLKVQPAELEDSGVYFCASSADVDTIYFGEGSWLTVV.

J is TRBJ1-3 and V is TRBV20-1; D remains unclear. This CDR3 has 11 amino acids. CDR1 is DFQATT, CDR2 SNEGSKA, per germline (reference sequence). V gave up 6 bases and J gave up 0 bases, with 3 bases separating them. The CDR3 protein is CSALSGNTIYF. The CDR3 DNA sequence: TGCAGTGCCCTCTCTGGAAACACCATATATTTT.

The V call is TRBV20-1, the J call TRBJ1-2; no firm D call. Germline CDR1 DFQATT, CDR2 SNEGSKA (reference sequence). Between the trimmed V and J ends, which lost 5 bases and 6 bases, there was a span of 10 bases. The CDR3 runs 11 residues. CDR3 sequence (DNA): TGCAGTGCTGCCGGTACCGATGGCTACACCTTC. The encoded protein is CSAAGTDGYTF.

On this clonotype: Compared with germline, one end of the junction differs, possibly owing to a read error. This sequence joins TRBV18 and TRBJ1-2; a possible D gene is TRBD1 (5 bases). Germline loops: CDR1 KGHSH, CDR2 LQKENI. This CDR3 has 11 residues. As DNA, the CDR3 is TGTGCCAGCTCACCAGACAGAATGATATACTTC. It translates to CASSPDRMIYF.

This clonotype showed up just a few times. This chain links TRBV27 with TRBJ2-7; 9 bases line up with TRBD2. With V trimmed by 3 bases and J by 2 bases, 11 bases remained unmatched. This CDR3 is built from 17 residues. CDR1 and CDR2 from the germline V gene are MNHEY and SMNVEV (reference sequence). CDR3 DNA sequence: TGTGCCAGCAGTTTGAGAGGGTTAAGCGGGGGGCCCTACGAGCAGTACTTC. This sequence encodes CASSLRGLSGGPYEQYF.

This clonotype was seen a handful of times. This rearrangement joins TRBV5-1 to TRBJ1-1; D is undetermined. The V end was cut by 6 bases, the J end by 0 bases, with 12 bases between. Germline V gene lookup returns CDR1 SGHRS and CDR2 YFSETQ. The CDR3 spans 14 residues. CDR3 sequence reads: CASTSYGMNTEAFF. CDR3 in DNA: TGCGCCAGCACCTCCTACGGGATGAACACTGAAGCTTTCTTT.

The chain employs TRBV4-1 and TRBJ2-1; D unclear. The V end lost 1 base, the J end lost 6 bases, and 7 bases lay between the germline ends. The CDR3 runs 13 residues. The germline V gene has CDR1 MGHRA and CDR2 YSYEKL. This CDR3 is CASSQGLSNEQFF. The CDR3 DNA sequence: TGCGCCAGCAGCCAAGGGCTCTCCAATGAGCAGTTCTTC.

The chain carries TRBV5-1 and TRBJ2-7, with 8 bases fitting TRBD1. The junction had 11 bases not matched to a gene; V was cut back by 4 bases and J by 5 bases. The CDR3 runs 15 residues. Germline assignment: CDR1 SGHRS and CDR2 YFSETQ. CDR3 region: CASSTLGQGDDEQYF. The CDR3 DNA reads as TGCGCCAGCAGCACTCTTGGACAGGGCGACGACGAGCAGTACTTC.

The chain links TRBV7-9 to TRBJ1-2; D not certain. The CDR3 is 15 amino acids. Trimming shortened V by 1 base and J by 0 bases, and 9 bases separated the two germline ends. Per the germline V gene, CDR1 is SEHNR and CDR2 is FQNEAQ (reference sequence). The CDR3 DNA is TGTGCCAGCAGCTTAGACACAGCCTCTAACTATGGCTACACCTTC. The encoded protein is CASSLDTASNYGYTF.

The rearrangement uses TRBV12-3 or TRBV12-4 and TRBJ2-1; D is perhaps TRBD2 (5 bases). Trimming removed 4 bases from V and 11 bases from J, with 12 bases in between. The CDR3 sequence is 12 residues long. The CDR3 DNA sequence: TGTGCCAGCAGTTCCCTGACCGGGAAGCAGTTCTTC. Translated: CASSSLTGKQFF.

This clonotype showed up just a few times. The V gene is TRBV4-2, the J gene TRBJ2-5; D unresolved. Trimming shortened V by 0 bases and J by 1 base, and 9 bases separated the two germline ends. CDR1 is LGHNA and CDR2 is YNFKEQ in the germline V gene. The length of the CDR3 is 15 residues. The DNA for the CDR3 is TGTGCCAGCAGCCAAGATCGCCTAGTCCAAGAGACCCAGTACTTC. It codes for CASSQDRLVQETQYF.

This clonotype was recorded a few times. For the CDR3, the DNA is TGTGCCAGCTCACCCCTGTCAGGGCCAGGGTCCGGGAATGAGCAGTTCTTC. It translates to CASSPLSGPGSGNEQFF. This chain joins TRBV18 and TRBJ2-1; TRBD1 might be the D (5 bases). In germline, CDR1 is KGHSH, CDR2 LQKENI. CDR3 length: 17 residues. Trimming pared 3 bases from V and 7 bases from J, leaving 22 bases between. The whole variable domain, remainder taken from reference TRBV18 and TRBJ2-1, is NAGVMQNPRHLVRRRGQEARLRCSPMKGHSHVYWYRQLPEEGLKFMVYLQKENIIDESGMPKERFSAEFPKEGPSILRIQQVVRGDSAAYFCASSPLSGPGSGNEQFFGPGTRLTVL.

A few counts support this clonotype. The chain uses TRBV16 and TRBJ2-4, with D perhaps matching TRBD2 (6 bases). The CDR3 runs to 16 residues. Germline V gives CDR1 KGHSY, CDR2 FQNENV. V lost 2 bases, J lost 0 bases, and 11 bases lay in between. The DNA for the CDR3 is TGTGCCAGCAGCCAAAACGGGGGTCTAGCCAAAAACATTCAGTACTTC. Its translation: CASSQNGGLAKNIQYF.

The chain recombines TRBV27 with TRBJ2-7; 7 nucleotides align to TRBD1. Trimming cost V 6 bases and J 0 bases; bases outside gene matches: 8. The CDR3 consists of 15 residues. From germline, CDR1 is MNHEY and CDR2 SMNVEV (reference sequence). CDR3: CASSLTGVGSYEQYF. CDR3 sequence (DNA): TGTGCCAGCAGCCTCACAGGGGTGGGCTCCTACGAGCAGTACTTC.

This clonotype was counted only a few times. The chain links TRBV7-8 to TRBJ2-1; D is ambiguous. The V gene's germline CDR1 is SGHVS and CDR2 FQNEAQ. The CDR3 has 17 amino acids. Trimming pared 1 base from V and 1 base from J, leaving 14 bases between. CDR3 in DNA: TGTGCCAGCAGCTTAGTAGAGGACGGTGAGTCCTACAATGAGCAGTTCTTC. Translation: CASSLVEDGESYNEQFF.

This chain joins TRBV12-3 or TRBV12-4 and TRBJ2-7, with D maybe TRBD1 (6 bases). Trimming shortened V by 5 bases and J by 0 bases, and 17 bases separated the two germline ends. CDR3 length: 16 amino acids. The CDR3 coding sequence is TGTGCCAGCAGTCCGACGGGACACCTGAACTCCTACGAGCAGTACTTC. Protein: CASSPTGHLNSYEQYF.

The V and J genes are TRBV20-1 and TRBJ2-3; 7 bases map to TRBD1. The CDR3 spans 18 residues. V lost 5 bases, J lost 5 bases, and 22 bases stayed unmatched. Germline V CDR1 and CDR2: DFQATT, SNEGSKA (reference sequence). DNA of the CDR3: TGCAGTGCTCCAAACTTGGAGGTTAGGGGGCCCCTCCGAGATACGCAGTATTTT. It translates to CSAPNLEVRGPLRDTQYF.

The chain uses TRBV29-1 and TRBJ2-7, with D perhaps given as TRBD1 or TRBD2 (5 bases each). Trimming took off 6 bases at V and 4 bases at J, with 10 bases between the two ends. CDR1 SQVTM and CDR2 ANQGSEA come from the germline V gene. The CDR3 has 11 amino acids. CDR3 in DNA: TGCAGCGTGGGGGAGAAGTACGAGCAGTACTTC. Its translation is CSVGEKYEQYF.

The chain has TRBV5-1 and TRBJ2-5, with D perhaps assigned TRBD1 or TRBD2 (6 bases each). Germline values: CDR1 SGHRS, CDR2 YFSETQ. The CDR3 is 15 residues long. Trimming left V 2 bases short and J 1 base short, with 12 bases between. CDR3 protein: CASSLSRGLQETQYF. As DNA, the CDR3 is TGCGCCAGCAGCTTAAGCCGGGGGCTCCAAGAGACCCAGTACTTC.

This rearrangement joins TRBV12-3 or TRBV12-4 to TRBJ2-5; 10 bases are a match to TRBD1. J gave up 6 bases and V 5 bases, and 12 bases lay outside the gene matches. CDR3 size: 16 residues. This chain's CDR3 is CASSLFPDRGRKTQYF. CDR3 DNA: TGTGCCAGCAGTCTATTTCCCGACAGGGGGCGAAAGACCCAGTACTTC.